The T cell receptor beta chain described here comes from a study of T cell repertoires in cytomegalovirus infection. One entry per CDR3 protein, called by TCRdb with MiXCR from the reads. The sample holds about 740,000 distinct CDR3 sequences; less than 40% are singletons and the top ten take around 2.8%. Germline CDR1 and CDR2: MDHEN and SYDVKM. Trimming cost V 4 bases and J 1 base, with 11 bases left between them. CDR3 length: 14 residues. The sample was PBMCs. The sequence was obtained from a human donor in good health (CMV status not recorded). Some clones in this sample may be carry-over from other donors' samples. The rearrangement links TRBV28 to TRBJ2-7, with a tentative D call TRBD1 (5 bases). CDR3 residues: CASSWGGQSYEQYF. DNA for the CDR3: TGTGCCAGCAGTTGGGGTGGACAATCCTACGAGCAGTACTTC.